These T cell receptor beta chains were read from a single sample in a study of blood T cell repertoires in COVID-19. TCRdb's table, derived via immunoSEQ multiplex PCR, lists solely in-frame clones and lacks some. This sample has more than 300,000 clones, with 83% found just once. The sequencing sample was made of PBMCs or T cells enriched from blood (not recorded which). All receptors come from a woman between 45 and 65 years old who had recovered from COVID-19. Each CDR3 is given without its conserved first and last residue. Fields, in order: V gene, clone size, CDR3 protein. Not every row has a clone size; where given, it reads once, few, many or a size class.

V: TRBV30; size: once; CDR3: AWSFGTGNYGYT
V: TRBV5-1; size: -; CDR3: ASSPALGGAQVRQETQY
V: TRBV3-1/TRBV3-2; size: -; CDR3: ASSLLAVSYEQY
V: TRBV18; size: -; CDR3: ASSLRTGTEGGYT
V: TRBV7-9; size: -; CDR3: ASSFWEGPSTDTQY
V: TRBV19; size: -; CDR3: ASTTILGPGNTIY
V: TRBV27; size: -; CDR3: ASSLFQAHQPQH
V: TRBV3-1/TRBV3-2; size: -; CDR3: ASRPSGGTGFTQY
V: TRBV9; size: few; CDR3: ASSDPGQNYGYT
V: TRBV19; size: -; CDR3: ASTPGTGGRTNEKLF
V: TRBV5-1; size: -; CDR3: ASSPQGTGLSPLH
V: TRBV19; size: -; CDR3: ASSTPGGAYEQY
V: TRBV7-3; size: -; CDR3: ASSSDRGTEAF
V: TRBV7-9; size: -; CDR3: ASSLIETGGRGYT
V: TRBV30; size: -; CDR3: AWTPGQGDSPLH
V: TRBV11-1; size: -; CDR3: ASSLGLAGYTDTQY
V: TRBV13; size: -; CDR3: ASSLGPVRLRTGLKEDYGYT
V: TRBV29-1; size: -; CDR3: SVEKGSGVAF
V: TRBV30; size: -; CDR3: AWSVGVGYEAF
V: TRBV28; size: -; CDR3: ASRVGLAYEQY
V: TRBV9; size: -; CDR3: ASSVGGGTNEQF
V: TRBV25-1; size: -; CDR3: ASSENGGGWGGGEQY
V: TRBV19; size: -; CDR3: ASNEGITDTQY
V: TRBV6-5; size: -; CDR3: ASSSGAGSYNSPLH
V: TRBV6-2/TRBV6-3; size: -; CDR3: ASSPSYEQY
V: TRBV11-1; size: once; CDR3: ASSILAGGIREQY
V: TRBV9; size: once; CDR3: ASTSMTALNTEAF
V: TRBV6-5; size: -; CDR3: ASSYRGSGNTIY
V: TRBV5-1; size: -; CDR3: ASSPNTGAGVEAF
V: TRBV7-8; size: -; CDR3: ASSLSIPGQNYNEQF
V: TRBV30; size: -; CDR3: AWLMVGIQGSSPNYGYT
V: TRBV6-5; size: -; CDR3: ASMRAGNNEQF
V: TRBV30; size: once; CDR3: AWSKRKEEINRNEQF
V: TRBV5-1; size: -; CDR3: ASSEGNTDSLADTQY
V: TRBV29-1; size: -; CDR3: SARDSGTNTGELF
V: TRBV7-2; size: -; CDR3: ASSLEVVGQGSYEQY
V: TRBV6-5; size: -; CDR3: ASSYSGQSNQPQH
V: TRBV3-1/TRBV3-2; size: -; CDR3: ASTPRQGPTAEAF
V: TRBV24-1; size: -; CDR3: ATSDSTGNGYT
V: TRBV7-9; size: -; CDR3: ASSAGGETQY
V: TRBV6-2/TRBV6-3; size: few; CDR3: ASSSPSVHYGYT
V: TRBV6-5; size: -; CDR3: ASSYSREAPYEQY
V: TRBV7-3; size: once; CDR3: ASSLIPLLAGKNTGELF
V: TRBV3-1/TRBV3-2; size: -; CDR3: ASSQDPRSPLPPNYGYT
V: TRBV7-9; size: few; CDR3: ASSANLLTGAKNTEAF
V: TRBV5-1; size: -; CDR3: ASSPDRRDSYNEQF
V: TRBV11-2; size: -; CDR3: ASSPRTGDVEKLF
V: TRBV2; size: -; CDR3: ASSDGQIFTGELF
V: TRBV18; size: -; CDR3: ASSPRNRGSQETQY
V: TRBV25-1; size: -; CDR3: ASAQGSTEAF
V: TRBV7-8; size: -; CDR3: ASSFQRVGETQY
V: TRBV19; size: -; CDR3: ASSIGQGYADGYT
V: TRBV7-2; size: -; CDR3: ASSLMVAAVNSPLH
V: TRBV15; size: few; CDR3: ATSRGDRSNQPQH
V: TRBV4-1; size: -; CDR3: ASSLGTAFTRYGYT
V: TRBV9; size: once; CDR3: ASSEGTVAQPQH
V: TRBV6-2/TRBV6-3; size: -; CDR3: ASSYRSGRTTGELF
V: TRBV29-1; size: -; CDR3: SVEGHEQF
V: TRBV27; size: -; CDR3: ASSPTGPYEQY